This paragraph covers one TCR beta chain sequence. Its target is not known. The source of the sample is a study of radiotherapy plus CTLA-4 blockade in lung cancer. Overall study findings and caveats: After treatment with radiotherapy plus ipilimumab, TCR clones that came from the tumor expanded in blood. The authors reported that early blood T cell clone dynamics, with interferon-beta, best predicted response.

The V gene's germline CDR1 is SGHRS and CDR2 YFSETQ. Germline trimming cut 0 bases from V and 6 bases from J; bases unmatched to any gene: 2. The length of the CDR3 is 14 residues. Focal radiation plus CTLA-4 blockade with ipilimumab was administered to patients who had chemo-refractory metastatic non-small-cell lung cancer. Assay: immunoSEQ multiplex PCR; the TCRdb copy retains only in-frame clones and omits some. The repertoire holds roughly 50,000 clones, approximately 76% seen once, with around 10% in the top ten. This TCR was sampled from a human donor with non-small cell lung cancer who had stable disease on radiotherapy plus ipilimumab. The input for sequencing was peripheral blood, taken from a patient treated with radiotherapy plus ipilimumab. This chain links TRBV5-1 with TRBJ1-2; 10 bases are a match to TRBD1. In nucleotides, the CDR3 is TGCGCCAGCAGCTTGGGCGGGACAGGGGATGGCTACACCTTC. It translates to CASSLGGTGDGYTF.